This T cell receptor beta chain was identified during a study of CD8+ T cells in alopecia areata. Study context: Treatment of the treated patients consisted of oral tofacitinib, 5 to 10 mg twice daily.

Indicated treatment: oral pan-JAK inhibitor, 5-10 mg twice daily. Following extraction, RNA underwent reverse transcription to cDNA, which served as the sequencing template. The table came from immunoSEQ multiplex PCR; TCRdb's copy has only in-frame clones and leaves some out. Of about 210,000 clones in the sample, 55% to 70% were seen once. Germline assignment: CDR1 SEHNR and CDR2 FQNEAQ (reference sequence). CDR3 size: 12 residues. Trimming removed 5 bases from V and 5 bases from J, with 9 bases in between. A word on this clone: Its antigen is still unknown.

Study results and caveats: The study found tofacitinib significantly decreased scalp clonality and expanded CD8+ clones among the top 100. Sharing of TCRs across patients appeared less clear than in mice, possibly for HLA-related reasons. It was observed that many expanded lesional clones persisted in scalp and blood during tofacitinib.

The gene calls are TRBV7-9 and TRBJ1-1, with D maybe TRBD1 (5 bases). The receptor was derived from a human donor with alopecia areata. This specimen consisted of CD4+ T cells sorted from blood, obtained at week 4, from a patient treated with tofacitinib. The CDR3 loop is CASSPRDTEAFF. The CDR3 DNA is TGTGCCAGCAGCCCCAGGGATACTGAAGCTTTCTTT.